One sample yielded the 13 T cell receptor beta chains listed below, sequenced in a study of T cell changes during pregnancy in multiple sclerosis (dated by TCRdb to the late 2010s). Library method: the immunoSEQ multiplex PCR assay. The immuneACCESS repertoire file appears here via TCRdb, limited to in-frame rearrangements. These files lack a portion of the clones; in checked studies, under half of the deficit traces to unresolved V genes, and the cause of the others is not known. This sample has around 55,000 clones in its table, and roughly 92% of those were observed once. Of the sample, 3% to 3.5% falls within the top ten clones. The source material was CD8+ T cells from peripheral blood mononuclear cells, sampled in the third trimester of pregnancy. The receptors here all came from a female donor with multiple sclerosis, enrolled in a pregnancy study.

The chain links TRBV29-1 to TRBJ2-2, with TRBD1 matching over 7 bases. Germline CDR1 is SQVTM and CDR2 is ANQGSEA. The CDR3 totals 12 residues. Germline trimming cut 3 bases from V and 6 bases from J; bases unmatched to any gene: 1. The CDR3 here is CSVDQGAGELFF. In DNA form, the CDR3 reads TGCAGCGTTGACCAGGGGGCCGGGGAGCTGTTTTTT.

The CDR3 spells CASSYRGRVGTEAFF. DNA of the CDR3: TGTGCCAGCAGTTACCGGGGGAGGGTTGGCACTGAAGCTTTCTTT. J is TRBJ1-1 and V is TRBV28; TRBD1 might be the D (5 bases). The CDR3 spans 15 residues. V lost 4 bases, J lost 4 bases, and 16 bases lay in between. The V gene's germline CDR1 is MDHEN and CDR2 SYDVKM.

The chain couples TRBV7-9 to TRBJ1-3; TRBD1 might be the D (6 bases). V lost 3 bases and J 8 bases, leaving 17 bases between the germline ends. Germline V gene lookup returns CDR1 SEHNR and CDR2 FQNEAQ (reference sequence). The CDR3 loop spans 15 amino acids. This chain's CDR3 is CASSLARQAGDTIYF. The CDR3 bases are TGTGCCAGCAGCTTGGCGAGACAGGCAGGGGACACCATATATTTT.

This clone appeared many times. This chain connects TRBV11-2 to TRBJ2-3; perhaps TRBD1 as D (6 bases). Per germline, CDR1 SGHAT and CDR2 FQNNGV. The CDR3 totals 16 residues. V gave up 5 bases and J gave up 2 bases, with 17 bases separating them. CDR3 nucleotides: TGTGCCAGCAGCAGCGAGGGGGACCATAACACAGATACGCAGTATTTT. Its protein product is CASSSEGDHNTDTQYF.

CDR3 amino acids: CAWSVWATTEAFF. Here the CDR3 DNA reads TGTGCCTGGAGTGTATGGGCTACCACTGAAGCTTTCTTT. The chain joins TRBV30 to TRBJ1-1; D gene ambiguous. CDR3 length equals 13 residues. The V and J ends lost 0 bases and 4 bases respectively, with 9 bases between them. CDR1 is GTSNPN, CDR2 SVGIG, per germline (reference sequence).

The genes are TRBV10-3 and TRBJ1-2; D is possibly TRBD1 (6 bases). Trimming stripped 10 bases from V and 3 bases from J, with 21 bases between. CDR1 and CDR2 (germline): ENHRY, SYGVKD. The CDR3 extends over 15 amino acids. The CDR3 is CATLWYPGTHYGYTF. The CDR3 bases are TGTGCCACCCTCTGGTATCCCGGGACACACTATGGCTACACCTTC.

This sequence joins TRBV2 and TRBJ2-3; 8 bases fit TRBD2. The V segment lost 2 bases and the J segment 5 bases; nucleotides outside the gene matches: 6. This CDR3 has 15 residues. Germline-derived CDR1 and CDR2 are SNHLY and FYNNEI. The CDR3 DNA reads TGTGCCAGCAGTGAATACAGCGGGGGAAGAGATACGCAGTATTTT. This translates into CASSEYSGGRDTQYF.

CDR3 protein: CASSDSLAGNNEQFF. The CDR3 coding sequence is TGTGCCAGCAGTGACTCACTAGCAGGGAACAATGAGCAGTTCTTC. The chain joins TRBV6-4 to TRBJ2-1; the D gene is possibly TRBD2 (6 bases). The length of the CDR3 is 15 residues. CDR1 MRHNA and CDR2 SNTAGT come from the germline V gene. Trimming left V 0 bases short and J 5 bases short, with 11 bases between.

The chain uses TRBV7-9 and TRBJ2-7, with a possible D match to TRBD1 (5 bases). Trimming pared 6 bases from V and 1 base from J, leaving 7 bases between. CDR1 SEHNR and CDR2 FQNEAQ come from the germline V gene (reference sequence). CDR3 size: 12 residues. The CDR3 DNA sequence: TGTGCCAGCAGGTCAGGGTCCTACGAGCAGTACTTC. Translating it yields CASRSGSYEQYF. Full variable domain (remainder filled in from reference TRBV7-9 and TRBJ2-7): DTGVSQNPRHKITKRGQNVTFRCDPISEHNRLYWYRQTLGQGPEFLTYFQNEAQLEKSRLLSDRFSAERPKGSFSTLEIQRTEQGDSAMYLCASRSGSYEQYFGPGTRLTVT.

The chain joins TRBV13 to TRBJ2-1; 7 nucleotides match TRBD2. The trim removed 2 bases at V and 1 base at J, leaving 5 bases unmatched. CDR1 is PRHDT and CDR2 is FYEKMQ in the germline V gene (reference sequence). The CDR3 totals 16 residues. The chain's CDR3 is CASSLRGSESYNEQFF. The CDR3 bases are TGTGCCAGCAGCTTACGCGGGAGTGAGTCCTACAATGAGCAGTTCTTC.

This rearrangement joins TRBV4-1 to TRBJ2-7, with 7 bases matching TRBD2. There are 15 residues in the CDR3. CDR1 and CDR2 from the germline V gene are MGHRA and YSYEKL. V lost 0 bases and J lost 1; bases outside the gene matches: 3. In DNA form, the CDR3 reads TGCGCCAGCAGCCAAGATCGGGGGGTTTCCTACGAGCAGTACTTC. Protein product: CASSQDRGVSYEQYF.

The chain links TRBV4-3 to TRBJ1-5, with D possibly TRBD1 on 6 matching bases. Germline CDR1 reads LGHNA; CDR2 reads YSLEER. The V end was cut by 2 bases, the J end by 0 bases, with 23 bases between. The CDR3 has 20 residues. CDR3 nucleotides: TGCGCCAGCAGCCAAAAAGGGGGGGGCTCCCGGGGATATAGCAATCAGCCCCAGCATTTT. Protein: CASSQKGGGSRGYSNQPQHF.

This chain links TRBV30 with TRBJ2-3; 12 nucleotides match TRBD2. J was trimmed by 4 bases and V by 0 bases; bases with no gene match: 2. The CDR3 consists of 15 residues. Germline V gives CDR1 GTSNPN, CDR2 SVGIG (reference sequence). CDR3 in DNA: TGTGCCTGGAGTGTGACTAGCGGGAGAGCAGATACGCAGTATTTT. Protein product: CAWSVTSGRADTQYF.